This T cell receptor beta chain derives from a study of blood T cell repertoires in COVID-19. Looking at the study overall: T cells, B-cell-depleted T cells, or PBMCs supplied cDNA or gDNA.

In the study's own analysis: Estimates of nucleated cell counts were drawn from the amplification of reference gene primers. Measured with immunoSEQ multiplex PCR; TCRdb has only the in-frame clones, and not every one. V, J and clone size are those of that table, while D and trimming were read from the DNA. The sample holds under 200,000 clones, 70% to 90% seen once. The germline gives CDR1 LNHDA, CDR2 SQIVND (reference sequence). This CDR3 contains 13 residues. With 4 bases clipped from V and 7 bases from J, the junction kept 5 bases outside the gene matches. Material for sequencing was peripheral blood. This chain joins TRBV19 and TRBJ2-3; 7 bases align to TRBD1. The receptor was derived from a woman older than 75 with acute or convalescent COVID-19. CDR3 coding DNA: TGTGCCAGTAGTAGCGACAGGGCGAATACGCAGTATTTT. Translated: CASSSDRANTQYF.